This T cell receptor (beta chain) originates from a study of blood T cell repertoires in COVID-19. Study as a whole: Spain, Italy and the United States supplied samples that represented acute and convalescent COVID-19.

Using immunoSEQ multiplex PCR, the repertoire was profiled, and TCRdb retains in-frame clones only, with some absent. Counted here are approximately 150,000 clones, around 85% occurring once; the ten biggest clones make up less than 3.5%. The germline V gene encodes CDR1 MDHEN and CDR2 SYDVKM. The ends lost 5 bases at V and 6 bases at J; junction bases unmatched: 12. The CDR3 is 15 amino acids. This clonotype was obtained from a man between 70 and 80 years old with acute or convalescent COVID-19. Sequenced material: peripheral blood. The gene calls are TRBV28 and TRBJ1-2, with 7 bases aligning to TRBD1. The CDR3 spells CASSPPTGTPHGYTF. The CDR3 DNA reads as TGTGCCAGCAGTCCCCCGACAGGGACACCGCATGGCTACACCTTC.